This T cell receptor (beta chain) originates from a study of shared clonotypes between healthy human individuals. Some clones are missing from TCRdb's copy, which holds only in-frame ones; the method was immunoSEQ multiplex PCR. The repertoire holds some 1.5 million clones, with more than 95% as singletons. The V gene's germline CDR1 is SGHRS and CDR2 YFSETQ. The CDR3 covers 15 residues. Trimming removed 0 bases from V and 9 bases from J, with 16 bases in between. The chain employs TRBV5-1 and TRBJ2-4, with D perhaps given as TRBD1 or TRBD2 (5 bases each). The receptor comes from a young man in good health. The sequenced material came from naive CD4+ T cells sorted from blood. Subset defined: CD45RA+ positively selected. The CDR3 nucleotides read TGCGCCAGCAGCTTGGGGGACCGGGATGCGGGCATTCAGTACTTC. Protein product: CASSLGDRDAGIQYF. The full variable domain, completed using reference TRBV5-1 and TRBJ2-4, is KAGVTQTPRYLIKTRGQQVTLSCSPISGHRSVSWYQQTPGQGLQFLFEYFSETQRNKGNFPGRFSGRQFSNSRSEMNVSTLELGDSALYLCASSLGDRDAGIQYFGAGTRLSVL.